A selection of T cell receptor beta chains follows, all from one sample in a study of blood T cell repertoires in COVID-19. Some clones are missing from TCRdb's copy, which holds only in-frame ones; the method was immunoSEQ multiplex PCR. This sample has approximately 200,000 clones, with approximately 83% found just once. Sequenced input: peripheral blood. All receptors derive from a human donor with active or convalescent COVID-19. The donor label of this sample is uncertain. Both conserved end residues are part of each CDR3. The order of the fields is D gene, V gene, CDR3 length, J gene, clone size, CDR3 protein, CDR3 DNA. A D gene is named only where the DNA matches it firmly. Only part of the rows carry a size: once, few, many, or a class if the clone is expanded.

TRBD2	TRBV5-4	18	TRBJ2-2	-	CASSAPGLAGGKTGELFF	TGTGCCAGCAGCGCCCCGGGACTAGCGGGAGGAAAGACCGGGGAGCTGTTTTTT
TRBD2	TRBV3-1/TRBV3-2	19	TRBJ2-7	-	CASSQEGLAGGALSYEQYF	TGTGCCAGCAGCCAAGAGGGACTAGCGGGAGGGGCCCTCTCTTACGAGCAGTACTTC
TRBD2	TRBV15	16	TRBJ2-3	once	CATSREATSGRDTQYF	TGTGCCACCAGCAGAGAGGCTACTAGCGGGAGGGATACGCAGTATTTT
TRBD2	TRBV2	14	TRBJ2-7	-	CAGKLAGVTYEQYF	TGTGCCGGCAAACTAGCGGGAGTAACTTACGAGCAGTACTTC
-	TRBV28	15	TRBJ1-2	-	CASSSFSPSFYGYTF	TGTGCCAGCAGTTCTTTCAGTCCCTCCTTCTATGGCTACACCTTC
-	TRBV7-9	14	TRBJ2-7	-	CASSLAGQRYEQYF	TGTGCCAGCAGCTTAGCAGGACAGAGATACGAGCAGTACTTC
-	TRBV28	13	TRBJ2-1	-	CASSLSRYNEQFF	TGTGCCAGCAGTTTATCGCGGTACAATGAGCAGTTCTTC
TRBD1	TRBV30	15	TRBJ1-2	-	CAWTLRPQGDYGYTF	TGTGCCTGGACGTTACGCCCCCAGGGGGACTATGGCTACACCTTC
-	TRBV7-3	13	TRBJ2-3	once	CASSSGGTDTQYF	TGTGCCAGCAGCTCCGGAGGCACAGATACGCAGTATTTT
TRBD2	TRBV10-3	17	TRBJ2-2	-	CAISESSGGASSGELFF	TGTGCCATCAGTGAGTCTAGCGGGGGCGCCTCGAGCGGGGAGCTGTTTTTT
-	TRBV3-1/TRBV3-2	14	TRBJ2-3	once	CASSLGTASYTQYF	TGTGCCAGCAGCCTCGGGACTGCTTCGTATACGCAGTATTTT
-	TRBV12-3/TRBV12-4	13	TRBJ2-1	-	CASRPYQGNEQFF	TGTGCCAGCAGACCCTACCAGGGCAATGAGCAGTTCTTC
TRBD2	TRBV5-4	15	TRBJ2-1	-	CASSLVSGGENEQFF	TGTGCCAGCAGCTTGGTTAGCGGGGGGGAGAATGAGCAGTTCTTC
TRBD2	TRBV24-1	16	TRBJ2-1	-	CATSDKTSGGAREQFF	TGTGCCACCAGTGACAAAACTAGCGGGGGGGCCCGGGAGCAGTTCTTC
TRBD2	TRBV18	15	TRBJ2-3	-	CASSERGVGTDTQYF	TGTGCCAGCTCGGAGCGGGGGGTGGGCACAGATACGCAGTATTTT